This T cell receptor (beta chain) was observed in a study of shared clonotypes between healthy human individuals. Notes on the study in general: On the whole, naive subsets had larger estimated richness than memory subsets had.

V gave up 7 bases and J gave up 1 base, with 7 bases separating them. CDR3 length: 12 amino acids. CDR1 MNHEY and CDR2 SVGAGI come from the germline V gene. As concerns this clone: Its cognate antigen is unknown.

Using immunoSEQ multiplex PCR, the repertoire was profiled, and TCRdb retains in-frame clones only, with some absent. In the table there are about 670,000 clones, approximately 75% of which are singletons. This rearrangement joins TRBV6-5 to TRBJ1-1, with D hard to call. The source material was memory CD4+ T cells sorted from blood. The subset was: CD45RA-negative fraction. The source is a woman aged 30 to 39 in good health. As DNA, the CDR3 is TGTGCCAGCACCGACGGGAACACTGAAGCTTTCTTT. Translating it yields CASTDGNTEAFF.